Below, 14 T cell receptor beta chains from the same sample are listed, as sequenced in a study of Ad26.COV2.S vaccination and SARS-CoV-2 variants. The repertoire was sequenced with immunoSEQ multiplex PCR; TCRdb's copy has only in-frame clones and lacks some. The repertoire holds about 100,000 clones, with 60% to 85% as singletons. Sequencing used peripheral blood, obtained after recovery from COVID-19. Receptor source: a human donor who had recovered from COVID-19.

This chain links TRBV5-1 with TRBJ1-2; D unclear. The CDR3 covers 13 residues. The germline V and J ends were trimmed by 0 bases and 6 bases, with 9 bases remaining between them. Germline CDR1 and CDR2: SGHRS and YFSETQ. In DNA, the CDR3 is TGCGCCAGCAGCTTGGCGACCGATCATGGCTACACCTTC. Translating it yields CASSLATDHGYTF.

There are a few counts of this clone. The chain couples TRBV6-1 to TRBJ2-3, with 9 bases matching TRBD2. Looked up from germline, CDR1 is MNHNS and CDR2 is SASEGT. The CDR3 spans 16 residues. V shed 2 bases, J shed 5 bases, and the junction held 8 bases outside the gene matches. The CDR3 loop reads CASSESLAGSQDTQYF. CDR3 bases: TGTGCCAGCAGTGAATCGCTAGCGGGGAGTCAAGATACGCAGTATTTT.

V is TRBV5-1 and J is TRBJ1-5; no firm D call. The CDR3 contains 15 residues. CDR1 and CDR2 from the germline V gene are SGHRS and YFSETQ. V shed 1 base and J shed 1 base, with 9 bases lying between them. CDR3 in DNA: TGCGCCAGCAGCTTGAGCGGCGGGAGCAATCAGCCCCAGCATTTT. Amino acid sequence: CASSLSGGSNQPQHF.

The CDR3 region has the DNA TGTGCCAGTCGTTTCACATCCGTTAGCACAGATACGCAGTATTTT. It yields the protein CASRFTSVSTDTQYF. This sequence joins TRBV19 and TRBJ2-3; no reliable D call. Trimming pared 8 bases from V and 0 bases from J, leaving 15 bases between. CDR1 and CDR2 from the germline V gene are LNHDA and SQIVND (reference sequence). The CDR3 is made up of 15 amino acids.

The chain couples TRBV28 to TRBJ1-5; 9 bases are a match to TRBD1. V trimming: 4 bases; J trimming: 6 bases; junction bases outside the gene matches: 7. From germline, CDR1 is MDHEN and CDR2 SYDVKM. The CDR3 runs to 15 residues. Here the CDR3 reads CASSSTGGAGQPQHF. The DNA for the CDR3 is TGTGCCAGCAGTTCTACAGGGGGCGCGGGTCAGCCCCAGCATTTT.

The chain uses TRBV7-2 and TRBJ2-7; 10 bases align to TRBD1. The trim removed 5 bases at V and 2 bases at J, leaving 6 bases unmatched. Germline assignment: CDR1 SGHTA and CDR2 FQGNSA. The CDR3 sequence is 15 residues long. CDR3 protein: CASSTGQGGPYEQYF. CDR3 bases: TGTGCCAGCAGCACCGGACAGGGGGGTCCCTACGAGCAGTACTTC.

This clone was seen only once. The rearrangement joins TRBV5-4 to TRBJ2-3, with 10 positions matching TRBD2. The V gene's germline CDR1 is SGHNT and CDR2 YYREEE (reference sequence). J was trimmed by 7 bases and V by 3 bases; bases with no gene match: 8. The CDR3 runs 15 residues. In DNA, the CDR3 is TGTGCCAGCAGCTATAAAAGCGGGGGGGCATATACGCAGTATTTT. It codes for CASSYKSGGAYTQYF.

This clone was counted once. The gene calls are TRBV27 and TRBJ2-6, with a possible D match to TRBD1 (6 bases). The CDR3 length is 16 residues. With 7 bases removed from V and 0 bases from J, the gap between germline ends came to 13 bases. Germline loops: CDR1 MNHEY, CDR2 SMNVEV (reference sequence). CDR3 region: CASTREGVSGANVLTF. The DNA for the CDR3 is TGTGCCAGCACCCGCGAGGGGGTCTCTGGGGCCAACGTCCTGACTTTC.

The J gene is TRBJ2-4, the V gene TRBV19; D may be TRBD2 (5 bases). V was cut by 9 bases and J by 1 base, with 7 bases left in between. The CDR3 runs to 12 residues. Germline V gene sequence: CDR1 LNHDA, CDR2 SQIVND (reference sequence). CDR3 in DNA: TGTGCCAGCGGGGAGGCCAAAAACATTCAGTACTTC. As protein: CASGEAKNIQYF. Using reference TRBV19 and TRBJ2-4 for the parts outside the CDR3, the full variable domain is DGGITQSPKYLFRKEGQNVTLSCEQNLNHDAMYWYRQDPGQGLRLIYYSQIVNDFQKGDIAEGYSVSREKKESFPLTVTSAQKNPTAFYLCASGEAKNIQYFGAGTRLSVL.

The CDR3 DNA reads as TGTGCCAGCAAGTTCTCCTCCGACACTGAAGCTTTCTTT. This encodes CASKFSSDTEAFF. This chain joins TRBV19 and TRBJ1-1, with D unclear. The germline gives CDR1 LNHDA, CDR2 SQIVND (reference sequence). CDR3 length: 13 amino acids. Trimming shortened V by 9 bases and J by 3 bases, and 14 bases separated the two germline ends.

CDR3 DNA sequence: TGTGCCAGCAGCTTAGAGACAGTAGCTAACTATGGCTACACCTTC. Its protein product is CASSLETVANYGYTF. The chain combines TRBV5-4 with TRBJ1-2, with D possibly being TRBD1 (5 bases). Germline V gives CDR1 SGHNT, CDR2 YYREEE (reference sequence). Between the trimmed V and J ends, which lost 2 bases and 0 bases, there was a span of 11 bases. The CDR3 runs 15 residues. Based on the CDR3 plus reference TRBV5-4 and TRBJ1-2, the full variable domain is ETGVTQSPTHLIKTRGQQVTLRCSSQSGHNTVSWYQQALGQGPQFIFQYYREEENGRGNFPPRFSGLQFPNYSSELNVNALELDDSALYLCASSLETVANYGYTFGSGTRLTVV.

This clone was seen a few times. The same CDR3 is also encoded by other DNA sequences in this sample. The rearrangement links TRBV2 to TRBJ2-7, with 7 bases matching TRBD2. J gave up 4 bases and V 1 base, and 4 bases lay outside the gene matches. There are 14 residues in the CDR3. Germline assignment: CDR1 SNHLY and CDR2 FYNNEI. The CDR3 reads CASSEGGGRYEQYF. CDR3 coding DNA: TGTGCCAGCAGTGAAGGGGGGGGTCGGTACGAGCAGTACTTC. Combining the CDR3 with reference TRBV2 and TRBJ2-7 gives the whole variable domain EPEVTQTPSHQVTQMGQEVILRCVPISNHLYFYWYRQILGQKVEFLVSFYNNEISEKSEIFDDQFSVERPDGSNFTLKIRSTKLEDSAMYFCASSEGGGRYEQYFGPGTRLTVT.

This clone was recorded only once. V is TRBV7-3 and J is TRBJ1-1; TRBD1 is a possible D gene (6 bases). The CDR3 sequence is 16 residues long. The germline gives CDR1 SGHTA, CDR2 FQGTGA. V was clipped by 2 bases and J by 0 bases, with 13 bases between them. In DNA form, the CDR3 reads TGTGCCAGCAGCTTACACCCGAAGGGGGTGAACACTGAAGCTTTCTTT. Residues: CASSLHPKGVNTEAFF.

The gene calls are TRBV5-6 and TRBJ2-5; 9 nucleotides agree with TRBD2. V lost 2 bases to trimming and J lost 5 bases; unmatched junction nucleotides: 4. This CDR3 spans 14 amino acids. The germline CDR1 and CDR2 sequences are SGHDT and YYEEEE. CDR3 nucleotides: TGTGCCAGCAGCTTTAGTAGCGGGGGCGAGACCCAGTACTTC. This translates into CASSFSSGGETQYF.